This T cell receptor beta chain was obtained from a study of blood T cells in healthy people across ages. General study findings and limits: Unsorted PBMCs blocked a conclusive comparison of naive and antigen-experienced cells.

The use of a sample-barcoded 5' primer and a J-beta primer mix characterized a second PCR of about 7 to 12 cycles. TCRdb called the 5' RACE reads again in MiXCR, with one record for every CDR3 protein. Of around 790,000 distinct CDR3 sequences in the sample, around 45% were seen once. This clonotype was picked up a small number of times. Its cognate antigen is unknown. V lost 6 bases and J 8 bases, leaving 22 bases between the germline ends. The CDR3 runs 15 residues. There were healthy Caucasian individuals from Russia, aged roughly 6 to 90, serving as donors. This receptor was identified in a man aged 55 to 70 in good health. The chain combines TRBV12-3 or TRBV12-4 with TRBJ1-1, with a possible D match to TRBD1 (5 bases). Material for sequencing was blood. CDR3 amino acids: CASSSTPGTGGEAFF. The CDR3 DNA reads as TGTGCCAGCAGCTCAACTCCCGGGACCGGAGGCGAAGCTTTCTTT.